The T cell receptor (beta chain) described here comes from a study of T cell responses to AZD1222 COVID-19 vaccine. With 0 bases removed from V and 2 bases from J, the gap between germline ends came to 8 bases. Per the germline V gene, CDR1 is GTSNPN and CDR2 is SVGIG (reference sequence). The CDR3 has 15 amino acids. Measured with immunoSEQ multiplex PCR; TCRdb has only the in-frame clones, and not every one. The profile shows around 200,000 clones, roughly 91% of them singletons. The V call is TRBV30, the J call TRBJ2-6; D call uncertain. The sequencing here drew on peripheral blood, taken 28 days after the second AZD1222 dose. This receptor was taken from an adult who received the AZD1222 COVID-19 vaccine. The CDR3 spells CAWSVWGAGANVLTF. CDR3 DNA sequence: TGTGCCTGGAGTGTTTGGGGTGCTGGGGCCAACGTCCTGACTTTC.